Listed below are T cell receptor beta chains from one sample, sequenced in a study of blood T cell repertoires in COVID-19. Assay used: immunoSEQ multiplex PCR; TCRdb lists only in-frame clones, some missing. The repertoire has about 240,000 clones, about 80% of them found once; the top ten carry 2.5% to 4%. Input material: peripheral blood. The receptors shown here come from a woman over 75 with acute or convalescent COVID-19. CDR3s include the opening cysteine and the closing phenylalanine or tryptophan. D genes are given only for firm matches. Part of the rows lack a size; the others show once, few, many or a class for expanded clones.

TRBV27	NA	NA	18	TRBJ2-1	CASSLRPLGQTSYNEQFF	TGTGCCAGCAGTTTACGCCCGCTGGGACAAACGAGCTACAATGAGCAGTTCTTC
TRBV29-1	NA	NA	12	TRBJ2-7	CSVARGTYEQYF	TGCAGCGTTGCTCGGGGGACCTACGAGCAGTACTTC
TRBV3-1/TRBV3-2	NA	NA	12	TRBJ1-1	CASSQMTGEAFF	TGTGCCAGCAGCCAAATGACAGGTGAAGCTTTCTTT
TRBV11-1	TRBD2	NA	18	TRBJ2-1	CASSSAGRTSGSYNEQFF	TGTGCCAGCAGCTCAGCCGGACGGACTAGCGGGAGCTACAATGAGCAGTTCTTC
TRBV7-8	TRBD1	NA	17	TRBJ2-2	CASSLRTGTGYTGELFF	TGTGCCAGCAGCCTAAGAACCGGGACAGGGTACACCGGGGAGCTGTTTTTT
TRBV7-3	TRBD2	NA	17	TRBJ2-3	CASSLQAAPREGDTQYF	TGTGCCAGCAGCTTACAGGCAGCCCCCCGGGAGGGAGATACGCAGTATTTT
TRBV27	TRBD1	NA	19	TRBJ2-1	CASSPRWIGGQGAGNEQFF	TGTGCCAGCAGTCCACGATGGATAGGGGGACAGGGGGCTGGAAATGAGCAGTTCTTC
TRBV7-9	NA	few	15	TRBJ2-1	CASSSIEGHYNEQFF	TGTGCCAGCAGCTCTATAGAGGGACACTACAATGAGCAGTTCTTC
TRBV12-2	NA	NA	20	TRBJ1-6	CASRLGRGGGNDRGNSPLHF	TGTGCAAGTCGCTTAGGCCGTGGCGGGGGCAACGACAGGGGTAATTCACCCCTCCACTTT
TRBV18	NA	few	15	TRBJ1-5	CASSDSGISNQPQHF	TGTGCCAGCTCAGACTCCGGCATTAGCAATCAGCCCCAGCATTTT
TRBV18	TRBD1	NA	17	TRBJ1-1	CASSPVGEDRLDTEAFF	TGTGCCAGCTCACCAGTTGGTGAGGACAGGCTAGACACTGAAGCTTTCTTT